This TCR beta chain appears in the sequencing data of a study of T cell responses to AZD1222 COVID-19 vaccine. Study information: Pooled samples include second doses given at about 4 or 12 weeks. General study results and limits: Baseline seropositives among AZD1222 recipients totaled only 5 or 6.

The protocol was immunoSEQ multiplex PCR, while the TCRdb copy is restricted to in-frame clones and leaves out a portion. The sample includes about 110,000 clones, roughly four fifths seen only once; the top ten take 4.6%. CDR1 is LGHNA, CDR2 YSLEER, per germline. V was pared by 0 bases and J by 7 bases, with 9 bases of the junction left unmatched. The CDR3 length is 17 residues. This clone was found a few times. Its antigen remains unknown. The V call is TRBV4-3, the J call TRBJ2-2; TRBD2 matches 9 bases. This specimen consisted of peripheral blood, obtained on day 0 of AZD1222 vaccination. The clonotype was recovered from an adult in good health. CDR3: CASSQESFSGGSGELFF. The CDR3, as DNA: TGCGCCAGCAGCCAAGAGTCTTTCAGCGGGGGGAGCGGGGAGCTGTTTTTT.